This T cell receptor beta chain was recovered during a study of T cell repertoires in Merkel cell carcinoma (dated by TCRdb to the late 2010s). About the study as a whole: Patients who had received intralesional immunotherapy or systemic immune checkpoint blockade ahead of the biopsy were left out. Inclusion required a diagnosis of MCPyV-positive Merkel cell carcinoma and successful in vitro expansion of tumor-infiltrating lymphocytes. MCPyV-specific clonotypes were initially defined through tetramer sorting, cloning and paired TCR sequencing of expanded tumor-infiltrating lymphocytes.

Biopsy-confirmed MCPyV-positive Merkel cell carcinoma was present in the study subjects, and positive serum antibodies to T-antigen were found in every subject. Genomic DNA was extracted from about 6 adjacent 10-micron frozen tumor sections without any cell sorting or culture. Roughly 5 x 5 x 5 mm of tumor biopsy tissue was frozen in optimal cutting temperature compound. In the frozen biopsy, scout sections stained with hematoxylin and eosin confirmed abundant Merkel cell carcinoma and infiltrating cells. The CDR3 measures 14 amino acids from cysteine to phenylalanine. This entry keeps only the CDR3 DNA: 42 bases, framed from base 1. CDR1 is given as SQVTM and CDR2 as ANQGSEA, both from the germline V gene. Between the V and J ends, shortened by 5 bases and 2 bases respectively, the junction contains 15 bases. What the study reported, not specific to this receptor: The study did not examine normal tissue biopsies.

With regard to this clone: It has no known antigen specificity. Within one base of it there is no much larger clone, and no base qualities were kept.

The immunoSEQ assay was used for TRB CDR3 sequencing and data processing of tumor genomic DNA. TCRdb re-hosts the immuneACCESS table, in-frame sequences only. Its copies lack some clones; in the studies checked, an unresolved V gene accounts for under half of them, and the cause for the rest is not known. This sample is represented by about 14,000 clones; 76% of them were singletons. The ten most abundant clones make up 17% of the sample. This receptor chain uses TRBV29-1 and TRBJ1-2, with the D gene not confidently named. Material for sequencing was tumor tissue. This TCR was sampled from an adult with Merkel cell carcinoma. The nucleotide sequence is given as TGCAGCGTTATAATCCTGGGGATGAACTATGGCTACACCTTC. It specifies CSVIILGMNYGYTF.